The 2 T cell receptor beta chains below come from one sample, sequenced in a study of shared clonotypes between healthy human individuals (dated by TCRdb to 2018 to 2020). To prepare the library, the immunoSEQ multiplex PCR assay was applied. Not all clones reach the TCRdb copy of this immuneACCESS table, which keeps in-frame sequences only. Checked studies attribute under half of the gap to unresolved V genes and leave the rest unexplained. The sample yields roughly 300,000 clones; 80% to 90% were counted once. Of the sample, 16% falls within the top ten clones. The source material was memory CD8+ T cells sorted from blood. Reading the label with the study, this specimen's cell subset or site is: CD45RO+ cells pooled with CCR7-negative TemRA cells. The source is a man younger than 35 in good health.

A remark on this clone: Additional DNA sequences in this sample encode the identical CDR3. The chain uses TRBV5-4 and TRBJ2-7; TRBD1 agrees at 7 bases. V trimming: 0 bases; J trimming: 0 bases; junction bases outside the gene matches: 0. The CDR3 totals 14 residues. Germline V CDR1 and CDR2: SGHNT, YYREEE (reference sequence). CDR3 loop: CASSLDRGSYEQYF. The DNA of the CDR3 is TGTGCCAGCAGCTTGGACAGGGGCTCCTACGAGCAGTACTTC.

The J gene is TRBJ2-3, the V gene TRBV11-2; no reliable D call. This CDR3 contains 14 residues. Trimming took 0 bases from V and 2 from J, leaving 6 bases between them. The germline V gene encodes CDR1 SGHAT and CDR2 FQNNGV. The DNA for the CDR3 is TGTGCCAGCAGCTTAGATCGGCCCACAGATACGCAGTATTTT. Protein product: CASSLDRPTDTQYF.